This T cell receptor beta chain appears in the sequencing data of a study of cytomegalovirus exposure and HLA in healthy donors. Trimming took 3 bases from V and 2 from J, leaving 15 bases between them. Per the germline V gene, CDR1 is SGHNT and CDR2 is YYREEE (reference sequence). The CDR3 has 15 residues. Vbeta (60) and Jbeta (13) primers were used in the PCR. Clones were sequenced by immunoSEQ multiplex PCR, and TCRdb holds only the in-frame ones, with some missing. The top ten clones hold more than 0.75% of a sample with around 150,000 clones, 60% to 80% of them seen once. General study points: The study labeled around 160 TCR beta chains cytomegalovirus-associated. Sequencing depth roughly uniform across donors was assumed in presence/absence analyses. Being productive about 90% or about 30% of the time was typical of most TCR beta V segments in an earlier analysis. After further analysis at a later stage, roughly 15,000 TCR beta sequences were associated with HLA alleles at 0.05 false discovery rate.

Comment on this clone: Its antigen is not known.

The source is a woman aged 50 to 60 in good health and CMV-seropositive. The sample consisted of PBMCs. The chain employs TRBV5-4 and TRBJ2-7; maybe TRBD1 (6 bases). CDR3 sequence reads: CASSWGQAYTYEQYF. CDR3 in DNA: TGTGCCAGCAGCTGGGGGCAGGCCTATACCTACGAGCAGTACTTC.